The clone carrying this TCR beta chain was observed at least ten times. The sample comes from a study of naive and memory T cell subsets. The CDR3 consists of 16 residues. The V segment lost 5 bases and the J segment 4 bases; nucleotides outside the gene matches: 13. The V gene's germline CDR1 is MNHEY and CDR2 SMNVEV (reference sequence). An oligonucleotide containing a UMI was ligated to the 3' end of TCR cDNA. The SP2 primer and nested alpha and beta constant region primers amplified ligated cDNA in four rounds. TCRdb redid the calling of the 5' RACE reads with MiXCR, one entry per CDR3 protein. Altogether about 48,000 distinct CDR3 sequences are present, approximately 4.5% being singletons, with the ten largest covering 0.7% to 0.9%.

The receptor was isolated from a female donor in good health. The genes are TRBV27 and TRBJ2-7, with 8 bases fitting TRBD2. CDR3 in DNA: TGTGCCAGCAGTCTAGACCCCAGCGGGAGTTTATACGAGCAGTACTTC. The encoded protein is CASSLDPSGSLYEQYF.